A single sample is the source of the 19 T cell receptor beta chains below, sequenced in a study of blood T cell repertoires in COVID-19. The repertoire was sequenced with immunoSEQ multiplex PCR; TCRdb's copy has only in-frame clones and lacks some. The table includes about 46,000 clones, over 70% detected once. Sample: peripheral blood. The origin of the receptors is a man between 45 and 60 years old with acute or convalescent COVID-19.

The chain is built from TRBV20-1 and TRBJ2-3; D may be TRBD2 (5 bases). Looked up from germline, CDR1 is DFQATT and CDR2 is SNEGSKA (reference sequence). Trimming took 6 bases from V and 0 from J, leaving 16 bases between them. The length of the CDR3 is 15 residues. The CDR3 nucleotides read TGCAGTGCCAGTGGTGAGGGCACTAGCACAGATACGCAGTATTTT. It specifies CSASGEGTSTDTQYF.

This sequence joins TRBV4-3 and TRBJ2-7, with TRBD1 matching over 11 bases. V shed 1 base and J 7 bases; nucleotides not matched to a gene: 6. CDR3 size: 15 residues. Germline V gene data show CDR1 as LGHNA and CDR2 as YSLEER. The CDR3 sequence: CASSQGTGGYGEQYF. CDR3 bases: TGCGCCAGCAGCCAAGGGACAGGGGGCTACGGTGAGCAGTACTTC.

V is TRBV2 and J is TRBJ1-2; 10 nucleotides agree with TRBD1. The ends lost 5 bases at V and 4 bases at J; junction bases unmatched: 7. The CDR3 is made up of 15 amino acids. Per germline, CDR1 SNHLY and CDR2 FYNNEI. CDR3 amino acids: CASSFSTGGAYGYTF. The CDR3 DNA follows: TGTGCCAGCAGTTTCTCGACAGGGGGCGCCTATGGCTACACCTTC.

This clone was picked up one time. This chain uses TRBV4-1 with TRBJ2-7; D remains unclear. The CDR3 is 13 amino acids. In germline, CDR1 is MGHRA, CDR2 YSYEKL. Trimming cost V 0 bases and J 3 bases, with 6 bases left between them. Written as DNA, the CDR3 is TGCGCCAGCAGCCAAGAACAGAACTACGAGCAGTACTTC. It yields the protein CASSQEQNYEQYF.

This rearrangement joins TRBV19 to TRBJ1-2; no reliable D call. Trimming removed 3 bases at V and 7 bases at J, with 15 bases between. Germline CDR1 LNHDA, CDR2 SQIVND (reference sequence). This CDR3 is built from 14 residues. The CDR3 is CASSIASGERGYTF. Here the CDR3 DNA reads TGTGCCAGTAGTATCGCCTCCGGGGAGCGTGGCTACACCTTC.

The chain joins TRBV19 to TRBJ1-5, with D perhaps matching TRBD1 (6 bases). Trimming took 7 bases from V and 2 from J, leaving 18 bases between them. CDR3 size: 16 residues. In germline, CDR1 is LNHDA, CDR2 SQIVND (reference sequence). The CDR3 region is CASTWQGPDGNQPQHF. The CDR3 nucleotides are TGTGCCAGTACTTGGCAGGGGCCTGATGGCAATCAGCCCCAGCATTTT.

The chain uses TRBV7-2 and TRBJ2-1; 8 nucleotides align to TRBD2. Per germline, CDR1 SGHTA and CDR2 FQGNSA. There are 17 residues in the CDR3. V was pared by 4 bases and J by 2 bases, with 10 bases of the junction left unmatched. The CDR3 bases are TGTGCCAGCAGCTCGTCGGGGGGGACTGCTCCCTACAATGAGCAGTTCTTC. It specifies CASSSSGGTAPYNEQFF.

This clone was detected once. The chain uses TRBV29-1 and TRBJ1-2; no clear D. V was shortened by 3 bases and J by 4 bases, with 6 bases between the two germline ends. The CDR3 contains 11 residues. Per germline, CDR1 SQVTM and CDR2 ANQGSEA. CDR3 sequence (DNA): TGCAGCGTTGACGGGATCTATGGCTACACCTTC. This sequence encodes CSVDGIYGYTF.

V gene TRBV5-6 combines with J gene TRBJ1-3; D is perhaps TRBD1 (6 bases). Looked up from germline, CDR1 is SGHDT and CDR2 is YYEEEE. The CDR3 runs to 17 residues. V dropped 0 bases and J dropped 0 bases, with 13 bases sitting between them. CDR3 sequence (DNA): TGTGCCAGCAGCTTGGATATGGGGGCGAGCTCTGGAAACACCATATATTTT. Its protein is CASSLDMGASSGNTIYF.

The chain has TRBV24-1 and TRBJ2-1; 8 bases agree with TRBD1. This CDR3 spans 16 amino acids. Germline V gene sequence: CDR1 KGHDR, CDR2 SFDVKD. The junction had 4 bases not matched to a gene; V was cut back by 3 bases and J by 1 base. The CDR3 sequence is CATSDRTGGSYNEQFF. CDR3 coding DNA: TGTGCCACCAGTGATCGTACAGGGGGATCCTACAATGAGCAGTTCTTC.

V and J are TRBV24-1 and TRBJ1-1, with 9 bases aligning to TRBD1. V gave up 7 bases and J gave up 5 bases; unmatched junction bases: 10. The CDR3 runs 15 residues. Per the germline V gene, CDR1 is KGHDR and CDR2 is SFDVKD. This chain's CDR3 is CATSLGGQGTTEAFF. In DNA, the CDR3 is TGTGCCACCAGCTTGGGCGGACAGGGGACAACTGAAGCTTTCTTT.

Only one count was recorded for this clone. The chain carries TRBV7-9 and TRBJ2-5, with 8 bases aligning to TRBD2. The V and J ends lost 4 bases and 0 bases, in that order; junction bases with no gene match: 7. From germline, CDR1 is SEHNR and CDR2 FQNEAQ (reference sequence). The CDR3 has 16 amino acids. CDR3 sequence reads: CASSSFSGIYQETQYF. In nucleotides, the CDR3 is TGTGCCAGCAGCTCCTTTAGCGGGATATACCAAGAGACCCAGTACTTC.

The gene calls are TRBV5-1 and TRBJ1-6; D is perhaps TRBD1 (5 bases). Trimming left V 2 bases short and J 6 bases short, with 15 bases between. This CDR3 has 16 amino acids. From germline, CDR1 is SGHRS and CDR2 YFSETQ. This chain's CDR3 is CASSFSGDGGNSPLHF. The CDR3 region has the DNA TGCGCCAGCAGCTTCAGCGGGGACGGGGGTAATTCACCCCTCCACTTT.

The V and J genes are TRBV5-4 and TRBJ2-5, with 12 bases matching TRBD2. Germline V gives CDR1 SGHNT, CDR2 YYREEE (reference sequence). Germline trimming cut 6 bases from V and 7 bases from J; bases unmatched to any gene: 10. This CDR3 is built from 15 residues. The CDR3 bases are TGTGCCAGCACTCCTAGCGGGGGGGAGCCAAGGACCCAGTACTTC. Translated, it gives CASTPSGGEPRTQYF.

This clone has only one observation. V and J are TRBV13 and TRBJ2-7, with a tentative D call TRBD1 (5 bases). The germline V gene has CDR1 PRHDT and CDR2 FYEKMQ (reference sequence). With 1 base removed from V and 0 bases from J, the gap between germline ends came to 16 bases. This CDR3 is 17 amino acids long. The CDR3 DNA reads TGTGCCAGCAGCTTAGCCTCGAGCAGGGCTAGCTCCTACGAGCAGTACTTC. Protein: CASSLASSRASSYEQYF.

The rearrangement joins TRBV29-1 to TRBJ1-1; D is unresolved. Trimming stripped 6 bases from V and 1 base from J, with 18 bases between. CDR3 length equals 15 residues. Germline-derived CDR1 and CDR2 are SQVTM and ANQGSEA. The CDR3 loop is CSVSDGGRANTEAFF. CDR3 sequence (DNA): TGCAGCGTCTCGGATGGTGGGCGGGCGAACACTGAAGCTTTCTTT.

In this sample, this clone turned up a few times. V usage is TRBV5-4 and J usage is TRBJ2-4; 7 positions match TRBD1. The CDR3 contains 16 residues. J lost 5 bases, V lost 2 bases, and 10 bases had no gene match. Germline CDR1 and CDR2: SGHNT and YYREEE (reference sequence). The CDR3 protein is CASSFYFRDSQNIQYF. CDR3 nucleotide sequence: TGTGCCAGCAGCTTCTACTTCCGGGACAGCCAAAACATTCAGTACTTC.

V is TRBV7-3 and J is TRBJ2-7; 12 bases are a match to TRBD2. The J segment lost 5 bases and the V segment lost 5 bases, leaving 4 bases of the junction unmatched. This CDR3 is built from 14 residues. CDR1 is SGHTA and CDR2 is FQGTGA in the germline V gene. Here the CDR3 DNA reads TGTGCCAGCAGCATGACTAGCGGGAGCGACGAGCAGTACTTC. Translating gives CASSMTSGSDEQYF.

This clone was counted a single time. This chain joins TRBV4-1 and TRBJ1-1, with TRBD1 identical over 9 bases. This CDR3 is built from 18 residues. V shed 5 bases and J 0 bases; nucleotides not matched to a gene: 13. Germline V gene sequence: CDR1 MGHRA, CDR2 YSYEKL. The CDR3 protein is CASSFKLTGGAVNTEAFF. In nucleotides, the CDR3 is TGCGCCAGCAGCTTTAAACTTACAGGGGGCGCGGTGAACACTGAAGCTTTCTTT.